This T cell receptor beta chain was identified during a study of blood T cell repertoires in COVID-19. For the study at large: T cells, B-cell-depleted T cells, or PBMCs provided the cDNA or gDNA that served as material.

During active infection, Seattle patients enrolled and were then monitored through disease. The CDR3 has 16 residues. After removal of 1 base from V and 6 bases from J, the junction contained 5 bases not matched to a gene. In germline, CDR1 is LNHDA, CDR2 SQIVND (reference sequence). TCRdb's table, derived via immunoSEQ multiplex PCR, lists solely in-frame clones and lacks some. The sample has 300,000 to 350,000 clones, about 87% seen once; the top ten hold around 10%. The V gene is TRBV19, the J gene TRBJ2-1; 11 bases are a match to TRBD1. The sequence was obtained from a man younger than 40 with COVID-19, enrolled during active disease. The material sequenced was peripheral blood. CDR3 sequence (DNA): TGTGCCAGTAGTATAGGTGGACAGGGGGCTGGCAATGAGCAGTTCTTC. This codes for CASSIGGQGAGNEQFF.